Sequencing of this T cell receptor (beta chain) was carried out in a study of cytomegalovirus exposure and HLA in healthy donors. The PCR had 60 Vbeta and 13 Jbeta primers. The assay was immunoSEQ multiplex PCR, and TCRdb's table has in-frame clones only and misses some. This table holds around 210,000 clones, around 78% found once. This clone was seen more than once but under ten times. What it binds is not known. An end of the junction does not agree with germline; a read error may underlie this. Overall study findings and caveats: The authors listed 180 or so TCR beta chains as cytomegalovirus-associated.

The CDR3 length is 16 residues. The germline CDR1 and CDR2 sequences are SSHAT and FNYEAQ (reference sequence). V gene TRBV7-7 combines with J gene TRBJ2-2, with TRBD1 matching 9 bases. This receptor was identified in a boy younger than 18 in good health and CMV-seronegative. Sequenced sample: PBMCs. CDR3 residues: CASSPWGTGTTGELFF. CDR3 DNA sequence: TGTGCTAGCAGCCCATGGGGGACAGGGACCACCGGGGAGCTGTTTTTT. Full variable domain (missing parts from reference TRBV7-7 and TRBJ2-2): GAGVSQSPRYKVTKRGQDVTLRCDPISSHATLYWYQQALGQGPEFLTYFNYEAQPDKSGLPSDRFSAERPEGSISTLTIQRTEQRDSAMYRCASSPWGTGTTGELFFGEGSRLTVL.